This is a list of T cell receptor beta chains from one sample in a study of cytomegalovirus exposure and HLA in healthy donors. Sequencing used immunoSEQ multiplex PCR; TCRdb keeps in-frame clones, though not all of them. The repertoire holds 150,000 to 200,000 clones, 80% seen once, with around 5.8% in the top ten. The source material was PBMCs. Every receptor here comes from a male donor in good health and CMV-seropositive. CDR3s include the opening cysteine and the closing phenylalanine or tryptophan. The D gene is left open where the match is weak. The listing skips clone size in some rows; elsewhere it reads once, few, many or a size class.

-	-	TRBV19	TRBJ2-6	TGTGCCAGTAGCCTCAGGATCTCTGGGGCCAACGTCCTGACTTTC	CASSLRISGANVLTF
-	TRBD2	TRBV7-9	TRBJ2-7	TGTGCCAGCAGCTTAGCACTAGCGGGAGGCCCAGGGAAGCAGTACTTC	CASSLALAGGPGKQYF
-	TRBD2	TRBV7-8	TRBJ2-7	TGTGCCAGCAGCTTAAGACTAGCTTCATACTACGAGCAGTACTTC	CASSLRLASYYEQYF
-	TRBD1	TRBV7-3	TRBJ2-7	TGTGCCAGCAGCCTGACAGGGGTCGATGACGAGCAGTACTTC	CASSLTGVDDEQYF
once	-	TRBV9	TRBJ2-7	TGTGCCAGCAGCGTAGAGGGGGACTACGAGCAGTACTTC	CASSVEGDYEQYF
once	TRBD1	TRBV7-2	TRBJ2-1	TGTGCCAGCACCCGCATTCCCGGACAGGGGCACAATGAGCAGTTCTTC	CASTRIPGQGHNEQFF
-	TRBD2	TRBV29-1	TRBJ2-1	TGCAGCGTTGATTCTGTAGCGGGAGATAATTACTATGAGCAGTTCTTC	CSVDSVAGDNYYEQFF
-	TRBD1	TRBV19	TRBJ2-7	TGTGCCAGTAAACAAACCGGGACAGGGTCGTACGAGCAGTACTTC	CASKQTGTGSYEQYF
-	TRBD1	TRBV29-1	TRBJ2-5	TGCAGCGTTGTAGGACAGGGAGAGACCCAGTACTTC	CSVVGQGETQYF
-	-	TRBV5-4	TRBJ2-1	TGTGCCAGCACTTCCTCTAGTATCTACAATGAGCAGTTCTTC	CASTSSSIYNEQFF
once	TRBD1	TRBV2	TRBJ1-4	TGTGCCAGCAAGGGGACAGACCATAATGAAAAACTGTTTTTT	CASKGTDHNEKLFF
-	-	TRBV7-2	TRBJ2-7	TGTGCCAGCAGCTTAGCGCGAGGGGGATTTGAGGAGCAGTACTTC	CASSLARGGFEEQYF
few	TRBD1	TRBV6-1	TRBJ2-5	TGTGCCAGCAGTGAGGAAGAGAGGGGACAGGGCGTGGAGACCCAGTACTTC	CASSEEERGQGVETQYF
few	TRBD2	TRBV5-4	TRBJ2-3	TGTGCCAGCAGCCCGCGGGGGGTGGGCACAGATACGCAGTATTTT	CASSPRGVGTDTQYF
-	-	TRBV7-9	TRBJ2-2	TGTGCCAGCAGCTTCAGGGGGGTCGACGGGGAGCTGTTTTTT	CASSFRGVDGELFF
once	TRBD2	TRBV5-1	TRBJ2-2	TGCGCCAGCAGCCCTCCGGGACTAGCGGGTTCCGGGGAGCTGTTTTTT	CASSPPGLAGSGELFF
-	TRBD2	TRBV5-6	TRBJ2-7	TGTGCCAGCAGCCTCTGGGGGGGTAGCGGGAGGGGGTACGAGCAGTACTTC	CASSLWGGSGRGYEQYF
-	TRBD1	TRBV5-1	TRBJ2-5	TGCGCCAGCAGTTCCGACAGGGGCGACGAGACCCAGTACTTC	CASSSDRGDETQYF
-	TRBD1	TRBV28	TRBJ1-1	TGTGCCAGCATTATACCAGGGGGGACGGGCAACACTGAAGCTTTCTTT	CASIIPGGTGNTEAFF
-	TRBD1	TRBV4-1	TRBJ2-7	TGCGCCAGCAGCCCGGACAGGGGGAGGGAGCAGTACTTC	CASSPDRGREQYF
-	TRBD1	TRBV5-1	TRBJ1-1	TGCGCCAGCAGCTTGGAGAGAGGGGGCTTAGCTTTCTTT	CASSLERGGLAFF
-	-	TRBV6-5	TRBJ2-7	TGTGCCAGCAGTTACTCGTGGAATAGCGACGACGAGCAGTACTTC	CASSYSWNSDDEQYF
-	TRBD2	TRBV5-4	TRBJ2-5	TGTGCCAGCAGCTTAAGACTAGCGGAGCAAGAGACCCAGTACTTC	CASSLRLAEQETQYF
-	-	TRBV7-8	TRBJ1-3	TGTGCCAGCAGCCCCCGACACAACTCTGGAAACACCATATATTTT	CASSPRHNSGNTIYF
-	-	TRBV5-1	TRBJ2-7	TGCGCCAGCAGCTTGGTTTCTCGGGGCGAGCAGTACTTC	CASSLVSRGEQYF
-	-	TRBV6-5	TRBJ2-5	TGTGCCAGCAGTTACAGAGGAGAGACCCAGTACTTC	CASSYRGETQYF
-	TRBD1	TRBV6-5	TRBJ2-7	TGTGCCAGCAGCCTACAGGGGGGTAACGAGCAGTACTTC	CASSLQGGNEQYF
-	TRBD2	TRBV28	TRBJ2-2	TGTGCCAGCACCCCGGGGGGATACACCGGGGAGCTGTTTTTT	CASTPGGYTGELFF
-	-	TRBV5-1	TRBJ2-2	TGCGCCACCGCCGGTTTCACCGGGGAGCTGTTTTTT	CATAGFTGELFF
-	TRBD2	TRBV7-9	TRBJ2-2	TGTTCCAGCAGCCATCTAGCGGGAGACACCGGGGAGCTGTTTTTT	CSSSHLAGDTGELFF
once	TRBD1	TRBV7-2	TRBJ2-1	TGTGCCAGCAGCCAAAGAGGACAGGGGAGGGACAATGAGCAGTTCTTC	CASSQRGQGRDNEQFF
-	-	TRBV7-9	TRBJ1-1	TGTTCCAGCAGCCCTGGACACCTTAACACTGAAGCTTTCTTT	CSSSPGHLNTEAFF
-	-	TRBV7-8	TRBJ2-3	TGTGCCAGCAGCGCCGGGACTCTGACAGATACGCAGTATTTT	CASSAGTLTDTQYF
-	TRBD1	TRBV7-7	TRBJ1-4	TGTGCTAGCAGCGCCCACCCGGGGACAGGGAATGAAAAACTGTTTTTT	CASSAHPGTGNEKLFF
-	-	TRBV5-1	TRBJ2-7	TGCGCCAGCAGCCCTCAGGGTCAGGCCCCCTACGAGCAGTACTTC	CASSPQGQAPYEQYF
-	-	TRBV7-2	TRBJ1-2	TGTGCCAGCAGCTTAACAGGATTGCTAAACTATGGCTACACCTTC	CASSLTGLLNYGYTF
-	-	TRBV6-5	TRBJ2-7	TGTGCCAGCAGACCGTGGCAGGTCAACTACGAGCAGTACTTC	CASRPWQVNYEQYF
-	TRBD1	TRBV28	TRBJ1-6	TGTGCCAGCAGTTGCAAAGGTAGGGGGCGAACCTATAATTCACCCCTCCACTTT	CASSCKGRGRTYNSPLHF
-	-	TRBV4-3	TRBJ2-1	TGCGCCAGCAGCCCCAGGGGCCCTGAGGATGAGCAGTTCTTC	CASSPRGPEDEQFF
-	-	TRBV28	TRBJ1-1	TGTGCCAGCGTCCCGGTAAGGACAGTGACTGAAGCTTTCTTT	CASVPVRTVTEAFF
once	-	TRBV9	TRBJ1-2	TGTGCCACTCGAGGGGGGGGAAGCGGTGGCTACACCTTC	CATRGGGSGGYTF
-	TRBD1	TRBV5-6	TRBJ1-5	TGTGCCAGCAGCACCGGACAGGGACGTCAGCCCCAGCATTTT	CASSTGQGRQPQHF
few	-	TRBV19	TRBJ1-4	TGTGCCAGTAGTTTTACCGGGTTTAATGAAAAACTGTTTTTT	CASSFTGFNEKLFF
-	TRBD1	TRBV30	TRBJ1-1	TGTGCCTGGAGTGTACTGGAGGGACAGCCAGCGAACACTGAAGCTTTCTTT	CAWSVLEGQPANTEAFF
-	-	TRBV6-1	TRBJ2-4	TGTGCCAGCAGTGCCTGGGGACTTCGGGAAAACATTCAGTACTTC	CASSAWGLRENIQYF
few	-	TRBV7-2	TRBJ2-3	TGTGCCAGCAGCCCACCGCTACGCCAGGAATGGAATACGCAGTATTTT	CASSPPLRQEWNTQYF
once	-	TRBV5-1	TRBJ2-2	TGCGCCAGCAGCTATTCACTTCAAACCGGGGAGCTGTTTTTT	CASSYSLQTGELFF
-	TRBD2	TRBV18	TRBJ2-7	TGTGCCAGCTCACCGAGACTAGCGTCCTCGGGCGAGCAGTACTTC	CASSPRLASSGEQYF
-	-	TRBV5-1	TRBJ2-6	TGCGCCAGCAGCCTTAACACCTTCTCTGGGGCCAACGTCCTGACTTTC	CASSLNTFSGANVLTF
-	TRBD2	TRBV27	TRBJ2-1	TGTGCCAGCGGACCGGGACTAGCGGGGTACAATGAGCAGTTCTTC	CASGPGLAGYNEQFF